The 8 T cell receptor beta chains below were found in one sample sequenced in a study of T cells in Graves' hyperthyroidism and ophthalmopathy. The TCR beta CDR3 regions underwent amplification using RNA transcripts as the source. With the HTBI primer set, the TCR CDR3 went through a first round of RT-PCR. TCRdb analysed the multiplex PCR reads with MiXCR anew, one entry per CDR3 protein. The table has about 280,000 distinct CDR3 sequences, 25% to 30% seen once. The sample taken for sequencing was blood. These receptors were taken from a man in his forties or fifties with Graves' hyperthyroidism that later progressed to Graves' ophthalmopathy.

The chain links TRBV6-2 or TRBV6-3 to TRBJ2-5, with TRBD1 matching over 7 bases. CDR3 length: 14 residues. The germline CDR1 and CDR2 sequences are MNHEY and SVGEGT. Trimming cost V 5 bases and J 2 bases; bases outside gene matches: 5. This CDR3 is CASSVNRGQETQYF. The CDR3 DNA sequence: TGTGCCAGCAGTGTCAACAGGGGACAAGAGACCCAGTACTTC.

This clonotype has ten or more counts. The chain combines TRBV10-1 with TRBJ1-2; D uncertain. Looked up from germline, CDR1 is WNHNN and CDR2 is SYGVQD (reference sequence). CDR3 length: 12 amino acids. Here the CDR3 DNA reads TGCGACGCCCATTTGACCCGCTATGGCTACACCTTC. It is translated as CDAHLTRYGYTF.

This chain uses TRBV11-2 with TRBJ2-7; weak D call: TRBD2 (5 bases). Trimming left V 2 bases short and J 0 bases short, with 17 bases between. The CDR3 length is 17 residues. CDR1 and CDR2 from the germline V gene are SGHAT and FQNNGV. As DNA, the CDR3 is TGTGCCAGCAGCTTACGAGTCGGCGGGCCGATCTCCTACGAGCAGTACTTC. Amino acid sequence: CASSLRVGGPISYEQYF.

The chain is built from TRBV6-2 or TRBV6-3 and TRBJ1-1, with TRBD1 identical over 8 bases. The J segment lost 3 bases and the V segment lost 10 bases, leaving 7 bases of the junction unmatched. There are 13 residues in the CDR3. The germline V gene encodes CDR1 MNHEY and CDR2 SVGEGT. CDR3 in amino acids: CANRQGPDTEAFF. For the CDR3, the DNA is TGTGCCAACAGACAGGGGCCGGACACTGAAGCTTTCTTT.

This clonotype showed up many times. The J gene is TRBJ1-5, the V gene TRBV20-1, with TRBD1 identical over 8 bases. Germline trimming cut 5 bases from V and 5 bases from J; bases unmatched to any gene: 5. The V gene's germline CDR1 is DFQATT and CDR2 SNEGSKA (reference sequence). There are 13 residues in the CDR3. The CDR3 bases are TGCAGTGCTGTACAGGGGGATGATCAGCCCCAGCATTTT. Amino acids: CSAVQGDDQPQHF.

Here the CDR3 DNA reads TGTGCCAGCAGTTACTCTTCTAGCGGTATCCCCTACGAGCAGTACTTC. Encoded protein: CASSYSSSGIPYEQYF. This rearrangement joins TRBV6-5 to TRBJ2-7, with 7 bases identical to TRBD2. The V gene end was trimmed by 0 bases and the J gene end by 2 bases; junction bases not matched to a gene: 7. CDR3 size: 16 residues. Germline V CDR1 and CDR2: MNHEY, SVGAGI.

This clonotype occurred many times. This sequence joins TRBV30 and TRBJ1-2; no reliable D call. The CDR3 has 13 amino acids. V was shortened by 4 bases and J by 8 bases, with 17 bases between the two germline ends. Germline V CDR1 and CDR2: GTSNPN, SVGIG (reference sequence). Here the CDR3 DNA reads TGTGCCTGGAAGATAGGTCTTGGTGGGGGCTACACCTTC. It specifies CAWKIGLGGGYTF. Supplemented by reference TRBV30 and TRBJ1-2, the full variable domain reads SQTIHQWPATLVQPVGSPLSLECTVEGTSNPNLYWYRQAAGRGLQLLFYSVGIGQISSEVPQNLSASRPQDRQFILSSKKLLLSDSGFYLCAWKIGLGGGYTFGSGTRLTVV.

The chain joins TRBV20-1 to TRBJ1-2; 11 bases map to TRBD1. V was pared by 3 bases and J by 5 bases, with 5 bases of the junction left unmatched. The CDR3 covers 14 residues. CDR1 and CDR2 from the germline V gene are DFQATT and SNEGSKA (reference sequence). CDR3: CSARGQGGVYGYTF. The CDR3 region has the DNA TGCAGTGCTAGGGGACAGGGGGGGGTGTATGGCTACACCTTC.